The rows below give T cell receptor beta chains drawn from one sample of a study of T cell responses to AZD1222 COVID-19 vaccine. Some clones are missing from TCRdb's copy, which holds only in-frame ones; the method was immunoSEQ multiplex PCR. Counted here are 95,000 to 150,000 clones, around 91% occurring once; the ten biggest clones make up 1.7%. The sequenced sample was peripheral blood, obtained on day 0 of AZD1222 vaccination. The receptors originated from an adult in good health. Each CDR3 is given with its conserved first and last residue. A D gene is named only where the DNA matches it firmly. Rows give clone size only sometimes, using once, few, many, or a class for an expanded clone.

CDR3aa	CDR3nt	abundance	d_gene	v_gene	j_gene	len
CASSQGDPTSGGTDTQYF	TGTGCCAGCAGCCAAGGAGATCCGACTAGCGGGGGGACAGATACGCAGTATTTT	.	TRBD2	TRBV3-1/TRBV3-2	TRBJ2-3	18
CASSLGGQGGTYEQFF	TGTGCCAGCAGCTTAGGAGGACAGGGTGGCACTTATGAGCAGTTCTTC	once	TRBD1	TRBV11-3	TRBJ2-1	16
CATSHGSYNEQFF	TGTGCCACTTCTCACGGTTCCTACAATGAGCAGTTCTTC	.	.	TRBV24-1	TRBJ2-1	13
CAWAQGADVGYTF	TGTGCCTGGGCTCAGGGGGCTGATGTTGGCTACACCTTC	few	TRBD1	TRBV30	TRBJ1-2	13
CACATGPRSPLHF	TGTGCCTGCGCTACCGGGCCCCGCTCACCCCTCCACTTT	.	.	TRBV30	TRBJ1-6	13
CASSVGTSNQPQHF	TGTGCCAGCAGTGTTGGGACAAGCAATCAGCCCCAGCATTTT	.	.	TRBV2	TRBJ1-5	14
CASSSQGGRNEQFF	TGTGCCAGTAGTAGTCAGGGGGGGAGGAATGAGCAGTTCTTC	.	.	TRBV19	TRBJ2-1	14
CASNPGGRYQETQYF	TGTGCCAGCAACCCCGGGGGGCGCTATCAAGAGACCCAGTACTTC	.	.	TRBV27	TRBJ2-5	15
CASSSALAVQETQYF	TGTGCCAGCAGTTCGGCCTTGGCGGTGCAAGAGACCCAGTACTTC	.	.	TRBV6-1	TRBJ2-5	15
CASSYSITEAFF	TGTGCCAGCTCATACAGTATTACTGAAGCTTTCTTT	.	.	TRBV18	TRBJ1-1	12
CASSGSTWRDAMSVGYTF	TGTGCCAGCAGCGGATCGACCTGGAGGGATGCTATGTCTGTTGGCTACACCTTC	.	.	TRBV9	TRBJ1-2	18
CASSQPTSEAFF	TGCGCCAGCAGCCAACCAACATCAGAAGCTTTCTTT	.	.	TRBV4-1	TRBJ1-1	12
CASSQEGTLQPQHF	TGCGCCAGCAGCCAAGAGGGAACTTTGCAGCCCCAGCATTTT	.	.	TRBV4-1	TRBJ1-5	14
CASRSEGSPLHF	TGCGCCAGCAGGTCTGAGGGTTCACCCCTCCACTTT	.	.	TRBV5-1	TRBJ1-6	12
CASSKNPRLAAYNEQFF	TGTGCCAGCAGTAAAAACCCTAGGCTAGCGGCCTACAATGAGCAGTTCTTC	.	TRBD2	TRBV7-3	TRBJ2-1	17
CASSLGGGQAYSNQPQHF	TGTGCCAGCAGCTTAGGGGGTGGTCAGGCCTATAGCAATCAGCCCCAGCATTTT	.	.	TRBV11-2	TRBJ1-5	18
CASRTGSTGNTIYF	TGTGCCAGCAGGACAGGGTCCACTGGAAACACCATATATTTT	once	TRBD1	TRBV6-5	TRBJ1-3	14
CASNRGVSGIHGYTF	TGTGCCAGCAACCGCGGGGTTTCGGGAATTCATGGCTACACCTTC	few	.	TRBV27	TRBJ1-2	15
CASRNSNRDRAEDTQYF	TGTGCCAGCAGGAATTCGAACCGGGACAGGGCGGAAGATACGCAGTATTTT	.	TRBD1	TRBV13	TRBJ2-3	17
CASSPDTANYGYTF	TGTGCCAGCTCACCAGATACAGCTAACTATGGCTACACCTTC	.	.	TRBV18	TRBJ1-2	14